This entry lists 3 T cell receptor beta chains sequenced from one sample in a study of T-cell reconstitution after alpha-beta-depleted transplantation in children. TCRbeta library preparation incorporated unique molecular identifiers. MiXCR, applied by TCRdb to the PCR reads, yields one record per CDR3 protein. The table records about 500,000 distinct CDR3 sequences, approximately 32% of them present only once. Specimen: PBMCs from the stem cell graft donor, collected from the stem cell graft. Receptors originate from a human donor who donated a stem cell graft to a child with aplastic anemia.

A few counts support this clonotype. The V and J genes are TRBV12-3 or TRBV12-4 and TRBJ1-4; 8 bases align to TRBD1. The CDR3 length is 15 residues. V lost 5 bases to trimming and J lost 3 bases; unmatched junction nucleotides: 5. The CDR3, as DNA: TGTGCCAGCAGTCTGGACAGGGTCGCTAATGAAAAACTGTTTTTT. It codes for CASSLDRVANEKLFF.

This clonotype was observed a handful of times. The chain employs TRBV7-2 and TRBJ2-1; D is possibly TRBD1 (5 bases). Trimming took off 3 bases at V and 1 base at J, with 13 bases between the two ends. There are 16 residues in the CDR3. Germline V CDR1 and CDR2: SGHTA, FQGNSA. CDR3 sequence (DNA): TGTGCCAGCAGCTTTTCCCCAGGGTGGTCCTACAATGAGCAGTTCTTC. It specifies CASSFSPGWSYNEQFF. The full variable domain, in which reference TRBV7-2 and TRBJ2-1 provide the parts outside the CDR3, is GAGVSQSPSNKVTEKGKDVELRCDPISGHTALYWYRQSLGQGLEFLIYFQGNSAPDKSGLPSDRFSAERTGGSVSTLTIQRTQQEDSAVYLCASSFSPGWSYNEQFFGPGTRLTVL.

This clonotype was counted between two and nine times. This rearrangement joins TRBV20-1 to TRBJ1-2; D is uncertain. This CDR3 has 15 amino acids. Trimming took 0 bases from V and 4 from J, leaving 15 bases between them. The V gene's germline CDR1 is DFQATT and CDR2 SNEGSKA (reference sequence). In DNA, the CDR3 is TGCAGTGCTAGAGATCAAAGGCGGCAGGTCTATGGCTACACCTTC. Protein product: CSARDQRRQVYGYTF.